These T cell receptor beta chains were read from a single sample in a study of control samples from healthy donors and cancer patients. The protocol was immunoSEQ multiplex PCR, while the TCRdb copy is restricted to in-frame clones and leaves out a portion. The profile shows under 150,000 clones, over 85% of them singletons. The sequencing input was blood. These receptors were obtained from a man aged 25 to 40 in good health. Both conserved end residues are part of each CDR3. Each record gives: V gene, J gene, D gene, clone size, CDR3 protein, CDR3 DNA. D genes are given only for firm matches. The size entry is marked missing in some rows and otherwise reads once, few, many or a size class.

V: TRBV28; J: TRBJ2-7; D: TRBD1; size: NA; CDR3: CASSFRIKTGDHYEQYF; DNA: TGTGCCAGCAGTTTCCGAATAAAGACAGGGGACCACTACGAGCAGTACTTC
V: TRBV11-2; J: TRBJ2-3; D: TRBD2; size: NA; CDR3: CASSLRDYADTQYF; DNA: TGTGCCAGCAGCTTACGGGACTATGCAGATACGCAGTATTTT
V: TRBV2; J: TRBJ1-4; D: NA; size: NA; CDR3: CASSVRGPTNEKLFF; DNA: TGTGCCAGCTCGGTGAGGGGCCCAACTAATGAAAAACTGTTTTTT
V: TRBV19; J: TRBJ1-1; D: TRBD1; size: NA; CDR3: CASSRTGAGGTEAFF; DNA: TGTGCCAGTAGCAGGACAGGGGCGGGAGGTACTGAAGCTTTCTTT
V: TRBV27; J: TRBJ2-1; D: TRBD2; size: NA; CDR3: CASSPGTSGRNEQFF; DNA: TGTGCCAGCAGTCCTGGGACTAGCGGGAGAAATGAGCAGTTCTTC
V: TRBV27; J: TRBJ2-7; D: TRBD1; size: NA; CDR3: CASSLFSDRVSYEQYF; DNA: TGTGCCAGCAGTTTATTCTCGGACAGGGTCAGCTACGAGCAGTACTTC
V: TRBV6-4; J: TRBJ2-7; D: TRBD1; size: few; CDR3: CASSAEQGATNEQYF; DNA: TGTGCCAGCAGTGCCGAACAGGGGGCGACCAACGAGCAGTACTTC
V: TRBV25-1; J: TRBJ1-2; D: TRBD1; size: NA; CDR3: CASSGQGAFGYTF; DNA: TGTGCCAGCAGCGGACAGGGGGCATTTGGCTACACCTTC
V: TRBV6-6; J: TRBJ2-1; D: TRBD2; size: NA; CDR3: CASSRPSGRPYNEQFF; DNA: TGTGCCAGCAGTCGTCCCTCCGGGAGGCCCTACAATGAGCAGTTCTTC
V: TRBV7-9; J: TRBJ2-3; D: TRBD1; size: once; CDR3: CASSTGTGGTDTQYF; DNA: TGTGCCAGCAGTACGGGGACAGGGGGCACAGATACGCAGTATTTT
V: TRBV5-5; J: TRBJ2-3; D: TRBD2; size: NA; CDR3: CASSLSGTSSVSDTQYF; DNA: TGTGCCAGCAGCTTGAGCGGGACTAGTTCCGTGTCAGATACGCAGTATTTT
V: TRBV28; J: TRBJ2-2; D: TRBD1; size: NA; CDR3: CASSSTGQLVNTGELFF; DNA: TGTGCCAGCAGTTCGACAGGGCAGCTAGTTAACACCGGGGAGCTGTTTTTT
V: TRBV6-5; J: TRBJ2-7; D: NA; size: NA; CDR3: CASSPTPEGNEQYF; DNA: TGTGCCAGCAGTCCTACTCCAGAGGGTAACGAGCAGTACTTC
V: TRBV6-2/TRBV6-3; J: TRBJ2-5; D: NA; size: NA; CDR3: CASSYSNEFRKGGLQETQYF; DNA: TGTGCCAGCAGTTACTCGAACGAGTTCCGTAAGGGGGGCCTCCAAGAGACCCAGTACTTC
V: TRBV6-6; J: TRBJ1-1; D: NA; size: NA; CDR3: CASKKRTVNTEAFF; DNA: TGTGCCAGCAAAAAGAGGACGGTTAACACTGAAGCTTTCTTT
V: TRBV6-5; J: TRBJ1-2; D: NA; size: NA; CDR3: CASSLIIYGYTF; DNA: TGTGCCAGCAGTCTAATCATATATGGCTACACCTTC
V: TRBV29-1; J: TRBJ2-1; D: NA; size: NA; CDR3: CSVEIGGTRDHYNEQFF; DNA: TGCAGCGTCGAGATTGGAGGGACGCGGGACCATTACAATGAGCAGTTCTTC
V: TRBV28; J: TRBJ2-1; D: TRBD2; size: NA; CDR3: CASSTPGLAGIYNEQFF; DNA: TGTGCCAGCAGTACCCCCGGACTAGCGGGAATCTACAATGAGCAGTTCTTC
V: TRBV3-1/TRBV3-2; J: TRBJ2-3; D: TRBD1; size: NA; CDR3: CASSHRTGSGDTQYF; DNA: TGTGCCAGCAGCCACCGGACAGGGTCAGGGGATACGCAGTATTTT
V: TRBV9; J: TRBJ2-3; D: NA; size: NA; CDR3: CASSVRTDTQYF; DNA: TGTGCCAGCAGCGTTCGCACAGATACGCAGTATTTT
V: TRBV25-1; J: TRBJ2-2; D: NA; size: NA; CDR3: CASRLGSEAGELFF; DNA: TGTGCCAGCAGGTTGGGTTCGGAGGCCGGGGAGCTGTTTTTT
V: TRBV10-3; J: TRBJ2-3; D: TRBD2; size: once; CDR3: CAIAELAGGPADTQYF; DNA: TGTGCCATTGCCGAACTAGCGGGAGGGCCCGCAGATACGCAGTATTTT
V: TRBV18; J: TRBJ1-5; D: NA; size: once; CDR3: CASSPPGGNQPQHF; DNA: TGTGCCAGCTCACCACCCGGGGGCAATCAGCCCCAGCATTTT
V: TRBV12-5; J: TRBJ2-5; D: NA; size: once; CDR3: CASRARETQYF; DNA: TGTGCTAGTCGGGCCAGGGAGACCCAGTACTTC
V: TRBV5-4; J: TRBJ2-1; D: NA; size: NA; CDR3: CASSLLVGTMKEQFF; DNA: TGTGCCAGCAGCCTCCTAGTCGGCACCATGAAGGAGCAGTTCTTC
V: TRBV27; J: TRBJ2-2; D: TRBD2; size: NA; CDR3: CASSSLPGLAGTGELFF; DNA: TGTGCCAGCAGTTCGTTACCGGGACTAGCGGGAACCGGGGAGCTGTTTTTT
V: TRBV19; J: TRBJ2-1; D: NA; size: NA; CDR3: CASSPGIVFLDEQFF; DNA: TGTGCCAGTAGTCCGGGGATAGTATTTCTCGATGAGCAGTTCTTC
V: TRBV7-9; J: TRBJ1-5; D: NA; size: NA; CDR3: CASSQGLGGNQPQHF; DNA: TGTGCCAGCAGCCAGGGGCTGGGTGGCAATCAGCCCCAGCATTTT
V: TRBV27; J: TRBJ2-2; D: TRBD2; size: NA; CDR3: CASSLFASGNTGELFF; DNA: TGTGCCAGCAGTTTATTTGCTAGCGGAAACACCGGGGAGCTGTTTTTT
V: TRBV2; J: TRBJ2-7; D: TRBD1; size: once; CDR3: CASSRDRFSYEQYF; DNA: TGTGCCAGCAGTCGGGACAGATTCTCCTACGAGCAGTACTTC
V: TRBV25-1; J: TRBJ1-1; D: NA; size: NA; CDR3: CASSGSRHGRYTEAFF; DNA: TGTGCCAGCAGTGGTTCACGACACGGGAGATACACTGAAGCTTTCTTT
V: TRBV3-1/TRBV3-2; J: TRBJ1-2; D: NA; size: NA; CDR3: CASRDQGFYGYTF; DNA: TGTGCCAGCAGGGACCAGGGTTTCTATGGCTACACCTTC
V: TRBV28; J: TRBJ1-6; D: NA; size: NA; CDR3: CASRNSGNSPLHF; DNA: TGTGCCAGCAGAAATAGCGGGAATTCACCCCTCCACTTT
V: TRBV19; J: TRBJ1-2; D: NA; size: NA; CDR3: CASSAWGYGYTF; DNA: TGTGCCAGTAGTGCATGGGGATATGGCTACACCTTC
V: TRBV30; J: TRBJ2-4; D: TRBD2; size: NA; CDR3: CAWRSSGDIQYF; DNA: TGTGCCTGGAGGTCGAGCGGGGACATTCAGTACTTC
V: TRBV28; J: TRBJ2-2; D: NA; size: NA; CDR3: CASSLRERTGELFF; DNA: TGTGCCAGCAGTTTACGGGAGAGGACCGGGGAGCTGTTTTTT
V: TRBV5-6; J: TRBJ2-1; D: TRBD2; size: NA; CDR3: CASSSTGTSRTNEQFF; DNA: TGTGCCAGCAGCTCAACCGGGACTAGCAGGACTAATGAGCAGTTCTTC
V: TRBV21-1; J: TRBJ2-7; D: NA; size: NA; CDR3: CASSTPGAYF; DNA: TGTGCCAGCAGCACCCCCGGGGCCTACTTC
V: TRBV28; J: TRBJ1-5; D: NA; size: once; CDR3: CASRPRPGRGSGQPQHF; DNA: TGTGCCAGCAGACCTAGGCCGGGCCGCGGTTCTGGTCAGCCCCAGCATTTT
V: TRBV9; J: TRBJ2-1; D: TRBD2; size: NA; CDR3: CASSPRLAGDNEQFF; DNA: TGTGCCAGCAGCCCACGACTAGCGGGTGACAATGAGCAGTTCTTC
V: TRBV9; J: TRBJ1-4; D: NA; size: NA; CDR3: CASSGGGRDNEKLFF; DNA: TGTGCCAGCAGCGGTGGTGGCAGGGATAATGAAAAACTGTTTTTT
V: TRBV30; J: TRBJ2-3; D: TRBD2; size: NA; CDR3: CAWISGGSRQYF; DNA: TGTGCCTGGATTAGCGGGGGGTCCCGGCAGTATTTT
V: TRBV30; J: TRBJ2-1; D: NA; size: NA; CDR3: CAWSRLVAGEQFF; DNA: TGTGCCTGGAGTCGCCTTGTGGCGGGTGAGCAGTTCTTC
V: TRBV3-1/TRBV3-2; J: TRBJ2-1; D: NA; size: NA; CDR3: CASSQTRDYNEQFF; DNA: TGTGCCAGCAGCCAAACCCGGGACTACAATGAGCAGTTCTTC
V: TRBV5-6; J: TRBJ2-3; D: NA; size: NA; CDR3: CASSLGTLIIGDTQYF; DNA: TGTGCCAGCAGCTTAGGGACTCTCATAATCGGGGATACGCAGTATTTT
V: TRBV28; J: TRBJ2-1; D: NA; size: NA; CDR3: CASSLSYGSYNEQFF; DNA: TGTGCCAGCAGTTTATCTTATGGGTCCTACAATGAGCAGTTCTTC
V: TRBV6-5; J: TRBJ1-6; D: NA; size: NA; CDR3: CASSWVYNSPLHF; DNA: TGTGCCAGCAGTTGGGTCTATAATTCACCCCTCCACTTT
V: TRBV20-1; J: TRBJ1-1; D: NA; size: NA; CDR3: CSASGAATNTEAFF; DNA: TGCAGTGCTAGTGGAGCGGCGACGAACACTGAAGCTTTCTTT
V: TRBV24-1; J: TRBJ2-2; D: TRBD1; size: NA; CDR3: CATSDPGQGSIGELFF; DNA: TGTGCCACCAGTGATCCGGGACAGGGTTCAATCGGGGAGCTGTTTTTT
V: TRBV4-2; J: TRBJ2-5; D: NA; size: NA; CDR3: CASSQAGLETQYF; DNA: TGTGCCAGCAGCCAAGCTGGATTAGAGACCCAGTACTTC
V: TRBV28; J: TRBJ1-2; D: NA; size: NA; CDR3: CASSFAGSTNYGYTF; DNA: TGTGCCAGCAGTTTCGCAGGGTCGACTAACTATGGCTACACCTTC